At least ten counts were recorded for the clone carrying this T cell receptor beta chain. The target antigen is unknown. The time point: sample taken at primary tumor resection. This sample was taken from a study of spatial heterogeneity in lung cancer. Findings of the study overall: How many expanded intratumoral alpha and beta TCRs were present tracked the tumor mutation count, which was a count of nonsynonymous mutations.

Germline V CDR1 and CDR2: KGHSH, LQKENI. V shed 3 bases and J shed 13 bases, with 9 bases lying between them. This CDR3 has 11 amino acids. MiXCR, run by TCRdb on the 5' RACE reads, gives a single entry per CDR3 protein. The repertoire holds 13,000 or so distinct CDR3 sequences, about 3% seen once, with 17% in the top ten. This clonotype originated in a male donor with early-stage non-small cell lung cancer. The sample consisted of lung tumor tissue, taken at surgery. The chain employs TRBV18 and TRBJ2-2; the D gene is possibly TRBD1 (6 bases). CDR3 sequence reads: CASSPEQGLFF. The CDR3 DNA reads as TGTGCCAGCTCACCGGAACAGGGGCTGTTTTTT.